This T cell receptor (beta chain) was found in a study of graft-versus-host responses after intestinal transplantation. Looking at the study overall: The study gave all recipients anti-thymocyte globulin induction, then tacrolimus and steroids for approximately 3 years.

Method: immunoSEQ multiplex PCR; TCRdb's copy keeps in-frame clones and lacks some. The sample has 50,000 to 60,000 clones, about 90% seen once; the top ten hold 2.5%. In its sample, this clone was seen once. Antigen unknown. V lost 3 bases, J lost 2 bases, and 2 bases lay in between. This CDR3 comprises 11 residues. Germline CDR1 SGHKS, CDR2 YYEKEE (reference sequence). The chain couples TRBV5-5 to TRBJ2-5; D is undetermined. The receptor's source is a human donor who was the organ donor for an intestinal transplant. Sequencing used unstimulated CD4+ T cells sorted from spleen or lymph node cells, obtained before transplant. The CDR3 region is CASSYQETQYF. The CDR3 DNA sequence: TGTGCCAGCAGCTATCAAGAGACCCAGTACTTC.